Following are 11 T cell receptor beta chains from one sample sequenced in a study of early T cells in non-severe SARS-CoV-2 infection. One entry per CDR3 protein results from TCRdb running MiXCR on the 5' RACE reads. Among fewer than 35,000 distinct CDR3 sequences listed, approximately 9.2% were seen once. The specimen was whole blood. The receptors here all came from an adult who was a healthcare worker with PCR-confirmed SARS-CoV-2 infection or an uninfected control (not recorded which).

In this sample, this clonotype turned up a few times. This chain uses TRBV12-3 or TRBV12-4 with TRBJ1-6; 7 nucleotides agree with TRBD1. With V trimmed by 1 base and J by 7 bases, 4 bases remained unmatched. The CDR3 is made up of 15 amino acids. In DNA form, the CDR3 reads TGTGCCAGCAGTTTAGGTTTGGGACAGAATTCACCCCTCCACTTT. It encodes CASSLGLGQNSPLHF.

This clonotype was observed many times. V and J are TRBV27 and TRBJ2-1, with TRBD2 matching over 11 bases. The J segment lost 4 bases and the V segment lost 4 bases, leaving 6 bases of the junction unmatched. Germline-derived CDR1 and CDR2 are MNHEY and SMNVEV (reference sequence). The CDR3 loop spans 16 amino acids. CDR3 sequence: CASSSFLAGGYNEQFF. CDR3 DNA sequence: TGTGCCAGCAGTTCCTTCCTAGCGGGGGGATACAATGAGCAGTTCTTC.

This clonotype was observed at least ten times. The gene calls are TRBV6-1 and TRBJ1-5; TRBD1 matches 9 bases. The CDR3 totals 17 residues. The germline V gene encodes CDR1 MNHNS and CDR2 SASEGT. J was trimmed by 6 bases and V by 3 bases; bases with no gene match: 12. The CDR3 protein is CASSEPPGTGIGQPQHF. DNA for the CDR3: TGTGCCAGCAGTGAGCCGCCTGGGACAGGGATAGGTCAGCCCCAGCATTTT.

Many counts were recorded for this clonotype. V is TRBV18 and J is TRBJ1-5; D is uncertain. Deletions cut 3 bases from V and 6 bases from J, with 9 bases between. Per the germline V gene, CDR1 is KGHSH and CDR2 is LQKENI. The CDR3 runs 13 residues. The CDR3 loop is CASSPIRGQPQHF. In nucleotides, the CDR3 is TGTGCCAGCTCACCGATCCGAGGTCAGCCCCAGCATTTT.

This clonotype turned up a few times. This chain connects TRBV20-1 to TRBJ2-1; 8 bases are shared with TRBD2. Unmatched junction bases numbered 11, after V lost 4 bases and J lost 12 bases. The CDR3 has 13 amino acids. The germline V gene has CDR1 DFQATT and CDR2 SNEGSKA (reference sequence). The CDR3 nucleotides read TGCAGTGCTACAAGAAATCAGCGGGGGCCGCAGTTCTTC. It specifies CSATRNQRGPQFF.

This clonotype was seen at least ten times. This chain connects TRBV6-2 or TRBV6-3 to TRBJ1-5; 7 bases match TRBD1. There are 16 residues in the CDR3. Germline CDR1 is MNHEY and CDR2 is SVGEGT. V lost 2 bases to trimming and J lost 6 bases; unmatched junction nucleotides: 10. The CDR3 spells CASSYTGQRAGQPQHF. CDR3 nucleotide sequence: TGTGCCAGCAGTTACACGGGACAGAGAGCTGGTCAGCCCCAGCATTTT.

This clonotype was counted ten times or more. The V and J genes are TRBV20-1 and TRBJ1-1; the D gene is possibly TRBD1 (5 bases). The germline CDR1 and CDR2 sequences are DFQATT and SNEGSKA (reference sequence). V lost 4 bases, J lost 4 bases, and 22 bases lay in between. CDR3 length equals 16 residues. The CDR3: CSAKDSSLGWSTEAFF. CDR3 DNA sequence: TGCAGTGCTAAAGACAGTTCTCTAGGGTGGAGCACTGAAGCTTTCTTT.

The chain uses TRBV12-3 or TRBV12-4 and TRBJ2-3; D not certain. Trimming cost V 3 bases and J 6 bases, with 7 bases left between them. The CDR3 length is 12 residues. In DNA form, the CDR3 reads TGTGCCAGCAGTTTCACCGCCGATACGCAGTATTTT. Translation: CASSFTADTQYF.

This clonotype was seen ten or more times. The chain combines TRBV30 with TRBJ2-3, with unresolved D. The germline V and J ends were trimmed by 1 base and 1 base, with 3 bases remaining between them. CDR3 length equals 12 residues. Germline V CDR1 and CDR2: GTSNPN, SVGIG (reference sequence). The CDR3: CAWSAGTDTQYF. The CDR3 coding sequence is TGTGCCTGGAGTGCAGGCACAGATACGCAGTATTTT.

This clonotype showed up just a few times. The chain has TRBV12-3 or TRBV12-4 and TRBJ1-3; no clear D gene. With 4 bases removed from V and 6 bases from J, the gap between germline ends came to 19 bases. This CDR3 has 16 amino acids. The CDR3 DNA reads as TGTGCCAGCAGTTCTTCCTCGGCGGGAACTGAAAACACCATATATTTT. It encodes CASSSSSAGTENTIYF.

This clonotype appeared many times. The V and J genes are TRBV14 and TRBJ2-3, with D unclear. Looked up from germline, CDR1 is SGHDN and CDR2 is FVKESK. This CDR3 is 17 amino acids long. The germline V and J ends were trimmed by 0 bases and 2 bases, with 15 bases remaining between them. This CDR3 reads CASSQDIAGSDTDTQYF. CDR3 nucleotide sequence: TGTGCCAGCAGCCAAGATATAGCCGGTTCAGACACAGATACGCAGTATTTT.